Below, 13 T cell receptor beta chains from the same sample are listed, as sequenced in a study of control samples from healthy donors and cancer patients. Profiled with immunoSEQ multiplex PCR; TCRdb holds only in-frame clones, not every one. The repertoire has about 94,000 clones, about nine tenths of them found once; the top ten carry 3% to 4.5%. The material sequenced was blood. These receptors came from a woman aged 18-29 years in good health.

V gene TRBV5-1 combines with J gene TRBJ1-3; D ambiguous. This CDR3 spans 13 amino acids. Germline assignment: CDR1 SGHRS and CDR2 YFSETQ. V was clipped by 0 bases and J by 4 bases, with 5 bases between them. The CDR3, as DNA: TGCGCCAGCAGCTTGGAATCCGGAAACACCATATATTTT. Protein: CASSLESGNTIYF.

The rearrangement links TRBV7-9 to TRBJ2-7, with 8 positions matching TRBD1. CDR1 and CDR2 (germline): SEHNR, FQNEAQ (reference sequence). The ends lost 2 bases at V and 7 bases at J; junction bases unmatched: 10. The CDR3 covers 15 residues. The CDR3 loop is CASSLSGAGGWEQYF. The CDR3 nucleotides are TGTGCCAGCAGCTTATCAGGTGCAGGGGGCTGGGAGCAGTACTTC.

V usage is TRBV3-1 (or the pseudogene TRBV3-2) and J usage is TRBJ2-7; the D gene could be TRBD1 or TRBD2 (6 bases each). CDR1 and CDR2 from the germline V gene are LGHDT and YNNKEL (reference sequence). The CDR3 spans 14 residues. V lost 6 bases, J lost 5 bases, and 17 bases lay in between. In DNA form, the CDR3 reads TGTGCCAGCAGTGGACGGGGGCTAGGCAACGAGCAGTACTTC. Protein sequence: CASSGRGLGNEQYF.

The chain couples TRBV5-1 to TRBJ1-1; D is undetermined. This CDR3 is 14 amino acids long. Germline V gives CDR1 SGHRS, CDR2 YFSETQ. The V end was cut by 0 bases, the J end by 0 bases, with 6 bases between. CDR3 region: CASSLGFMNTEAFF. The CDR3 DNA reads TGCGCCAGCAGCTTGGGGTTTATGAACACTGAAGCTTTCTTT.

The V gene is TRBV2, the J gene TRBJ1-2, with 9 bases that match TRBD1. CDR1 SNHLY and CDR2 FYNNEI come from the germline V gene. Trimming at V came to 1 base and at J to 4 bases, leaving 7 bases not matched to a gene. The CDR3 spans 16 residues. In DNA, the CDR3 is TGTGCCAGCAGTGAAGGAGACAGGGGGTATCCCTATGGCTACACCTTC. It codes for CASSEGDRGYPYGYTF.

The CDR3 DNA sequence: TGTGCCAGCAGTTATCTTGACTACTCCTACGAGCAGTACTTC. Its protein product is CASSYLDYSYEQYF. The chain carries TRBV6-5 and TRBJ2-7; D is perhaps TRBD2 (5 bases). Germline CDR1 is MNHEY and CDR2 is SVGAGI. This CDR3 is built from 14 residues. Between the trimmed V and J ends, which lost 3 bases and 0 bases, there was a span of 9 bases.

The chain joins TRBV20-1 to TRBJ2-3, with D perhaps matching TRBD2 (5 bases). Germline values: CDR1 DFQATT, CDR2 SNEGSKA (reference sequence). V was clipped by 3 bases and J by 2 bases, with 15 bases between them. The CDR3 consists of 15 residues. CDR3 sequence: CSASPSGGFTDTQYF. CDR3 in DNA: TGCAGTGCTAGTCCGTCTGGAGGCTTCACAGATACGCAGTATTTT.

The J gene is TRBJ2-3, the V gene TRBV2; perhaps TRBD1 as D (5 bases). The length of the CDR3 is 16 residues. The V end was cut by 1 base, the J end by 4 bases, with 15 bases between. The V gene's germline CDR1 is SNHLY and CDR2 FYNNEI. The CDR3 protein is CASSEGQGSLADTQYF. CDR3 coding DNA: TGTGCCAGCAGTGAAGGGCAGGGTAGCTTGGCAGATACGCAGTATTTT.

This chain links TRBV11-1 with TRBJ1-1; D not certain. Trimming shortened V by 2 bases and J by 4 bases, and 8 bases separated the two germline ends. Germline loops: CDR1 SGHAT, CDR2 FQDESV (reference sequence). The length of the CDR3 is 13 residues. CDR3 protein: CASSLIVGTEAFF. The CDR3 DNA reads TGTGCCAGCAGCTTAATCGTTGGCACTGAAGCTTTCTTT. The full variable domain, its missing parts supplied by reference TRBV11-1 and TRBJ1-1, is EAEVAQSPRYKITEKSQAVAFWCDPISGHATLYWYRQILGQGPELLVQFQDESVVDDSQLPKDRFSAERLKGVDSTLKIQPAELGDSAMYLCASSLIVGTEAFFGQGTRLTVV.

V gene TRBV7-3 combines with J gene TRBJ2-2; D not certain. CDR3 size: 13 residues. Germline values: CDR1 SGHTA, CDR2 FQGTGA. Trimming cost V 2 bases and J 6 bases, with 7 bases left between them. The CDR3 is CASSLPGAGELFF. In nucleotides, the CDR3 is TGTGCCAGCAGCTTACCAGGTGCCGGGGAGCTGTTTTTT.

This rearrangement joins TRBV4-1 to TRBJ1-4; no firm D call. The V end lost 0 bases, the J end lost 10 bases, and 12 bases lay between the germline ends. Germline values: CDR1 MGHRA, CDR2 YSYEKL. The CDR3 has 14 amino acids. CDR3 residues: CASSQDGDAGKLFF. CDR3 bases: TGCGCCAGCAGCCAAGATGGGGATGCGGGAAAACTGTTTTTT.

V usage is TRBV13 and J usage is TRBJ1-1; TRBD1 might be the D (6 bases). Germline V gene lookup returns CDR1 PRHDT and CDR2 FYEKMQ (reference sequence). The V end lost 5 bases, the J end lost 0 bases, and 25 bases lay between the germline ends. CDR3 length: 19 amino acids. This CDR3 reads CASSPQRGAGVGVNTEAFF. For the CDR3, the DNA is TGTGCCAGCAGCCCTCAAAGGGGCGCAGGGGTAGGCGTGAACACTGAAGCTTTCTTT.

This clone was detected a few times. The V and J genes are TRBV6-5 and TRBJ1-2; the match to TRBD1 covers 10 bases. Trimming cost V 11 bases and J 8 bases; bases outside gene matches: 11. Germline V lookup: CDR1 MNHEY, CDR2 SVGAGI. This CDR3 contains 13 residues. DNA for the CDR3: TGTGCCGCCCGGGGACAGGGGATGTCGGGCTACACCTTC. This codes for CAARGQGMSGYTF.